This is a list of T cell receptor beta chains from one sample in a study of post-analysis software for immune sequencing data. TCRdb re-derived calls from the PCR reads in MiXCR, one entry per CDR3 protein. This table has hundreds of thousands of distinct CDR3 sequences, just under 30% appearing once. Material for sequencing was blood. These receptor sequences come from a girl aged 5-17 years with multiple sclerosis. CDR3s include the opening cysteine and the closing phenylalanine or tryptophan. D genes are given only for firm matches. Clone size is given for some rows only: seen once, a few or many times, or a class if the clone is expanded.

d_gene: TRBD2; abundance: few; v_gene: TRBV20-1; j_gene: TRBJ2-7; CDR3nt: TGCAGTGCTAGAGGACTAGCGGGTCTAAGCTCCTACGAGCAGTACTTC; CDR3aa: CSARGLAGLSSYEQYF
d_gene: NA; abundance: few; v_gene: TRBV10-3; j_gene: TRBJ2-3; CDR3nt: TGTGCCACCACACCGGGACGCAACACAGATACGCAGTATTTT; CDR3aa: CATTPGRNTDTQYF
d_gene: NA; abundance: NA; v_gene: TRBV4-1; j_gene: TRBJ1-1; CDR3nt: TGCGCCAGCAGCCAAGACGTCAGTTTGAACACTGAAGCTTTCTTT; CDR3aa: CASSQDVSLNTEAFF
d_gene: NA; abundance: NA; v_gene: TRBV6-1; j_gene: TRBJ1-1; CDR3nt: TGTGCCAGCGACCAGCACGCCTTTAACACTGAAGCTTTCTTT; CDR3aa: CASDQHAFNTEAFF
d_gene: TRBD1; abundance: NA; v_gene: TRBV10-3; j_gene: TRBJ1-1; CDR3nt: TGTGCCATCAGTGGTACACAGGGGGCAACTGAAGCTTTCTTT; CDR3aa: CAISGTQGATEAFF
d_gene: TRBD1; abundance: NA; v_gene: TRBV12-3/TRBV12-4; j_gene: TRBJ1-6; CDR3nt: TGTGCCAGCAGTCCAACAGGGGATAATTCACCCCTCCACTTT; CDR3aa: CASSPTGDNSPLHF
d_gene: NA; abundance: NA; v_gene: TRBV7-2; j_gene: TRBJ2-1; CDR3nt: TGTGCCAGCAGCCCCCGACAGGTCTGGGAGACCCAGTTCTTC; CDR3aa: CASSPRQVWETQFF
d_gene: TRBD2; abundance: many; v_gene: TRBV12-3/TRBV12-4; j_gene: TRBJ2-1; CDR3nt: TGTGCCAGCACAACCACTAGCGGGGGGCGAAATGAGCAGTTCTTC; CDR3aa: CASTTTSGGRNEQFF
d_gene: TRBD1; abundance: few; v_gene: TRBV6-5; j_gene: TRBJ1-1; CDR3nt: TGTGCCAGCAGGGATCCGGGACAGGGGATAGCTTTCTTT; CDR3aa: CASRDPGQGIAFF
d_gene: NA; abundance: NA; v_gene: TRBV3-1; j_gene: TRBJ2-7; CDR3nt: TGTGCCAGCAGCCAGGTAGGGGGGCCCTACGAGCAGTACTTC; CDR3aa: CASSQVGGPYEQYF
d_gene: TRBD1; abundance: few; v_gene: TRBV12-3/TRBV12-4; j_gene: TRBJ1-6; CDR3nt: TGTGCCAGCAGTTCGCAGGCCGGACAGGGGCTAATGGGGTCACCCCTCCACTTT; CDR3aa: CASSSQAGQGLMGSPLHF
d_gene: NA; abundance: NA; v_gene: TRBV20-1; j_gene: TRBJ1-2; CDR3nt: TGCAGTGCTAGAGATCAGGGCGCGGGTTACGGCTACACCTTC; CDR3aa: CSARDQGAGYGYTF
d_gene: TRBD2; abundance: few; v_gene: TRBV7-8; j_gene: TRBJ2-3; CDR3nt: TGTGCCAGCAGCTTAGCTAGCGGGGGCGGTTCGGATACGCAGTATTTT; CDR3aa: CASSLASGGGSDTQYF
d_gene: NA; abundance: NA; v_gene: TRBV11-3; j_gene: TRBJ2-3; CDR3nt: TGTGCCAGCAGCCCCAAGGGTCGCGATACGCAGTATTTT; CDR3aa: CASSPKGRDTQYF
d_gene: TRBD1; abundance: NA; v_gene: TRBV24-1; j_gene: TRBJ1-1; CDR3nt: TGTGCCACTACCGAGACAGGGTCCACTGAAGCTTTCTTT; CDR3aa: CATTETGSTEAFF
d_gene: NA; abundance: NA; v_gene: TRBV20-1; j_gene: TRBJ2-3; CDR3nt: TGCAGTGCTAGACTAGCGCTGGGGGCAGATACGCAGTATTTT; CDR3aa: CSARLALGADTQYF
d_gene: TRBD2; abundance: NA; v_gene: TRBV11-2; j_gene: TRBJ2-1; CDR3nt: TGTGCCAGCAGCTTAGGGCGGGGGGCGCACAATGAGCAGTTCTTC; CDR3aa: CASSLGRGAHNEQFF
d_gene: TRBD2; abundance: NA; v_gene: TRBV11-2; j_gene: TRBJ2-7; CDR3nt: TGTGCCAGCAGCTTCCGTACTAGCGGTACCTACGAGCAGTACTTC; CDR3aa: CASSFRTSGTYEQYF
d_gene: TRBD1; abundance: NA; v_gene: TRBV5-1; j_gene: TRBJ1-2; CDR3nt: TGCGCCAGCAGCCCAGAGACAGGGAACTATGGCTACACCTTC; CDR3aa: CASSPETGNYGYTF
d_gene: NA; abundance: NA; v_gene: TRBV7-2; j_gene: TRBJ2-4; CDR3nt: TGTGCCAGCAGCTCGCTAGGGGGGATCGACAGGCAGGCCAAAAACATTCAGTACTTC; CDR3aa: CASSSLGGIDRQAKNIQYF
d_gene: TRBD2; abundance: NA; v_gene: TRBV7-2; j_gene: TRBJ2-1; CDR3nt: TGTGCCGGCAGCTTAGTGGGAATAACTAGCGGGAAGTACAATGAGCAGTTCTTC; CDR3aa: CAGSLVGITSGKYNEQFF
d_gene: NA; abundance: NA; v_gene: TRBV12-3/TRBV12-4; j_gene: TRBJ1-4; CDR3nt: TGTGCCAGCAGTTTAGTTGGGCAGGGAAGGGCAAAACTGTTTTTT; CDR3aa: CASSLVGQGRAKLFF